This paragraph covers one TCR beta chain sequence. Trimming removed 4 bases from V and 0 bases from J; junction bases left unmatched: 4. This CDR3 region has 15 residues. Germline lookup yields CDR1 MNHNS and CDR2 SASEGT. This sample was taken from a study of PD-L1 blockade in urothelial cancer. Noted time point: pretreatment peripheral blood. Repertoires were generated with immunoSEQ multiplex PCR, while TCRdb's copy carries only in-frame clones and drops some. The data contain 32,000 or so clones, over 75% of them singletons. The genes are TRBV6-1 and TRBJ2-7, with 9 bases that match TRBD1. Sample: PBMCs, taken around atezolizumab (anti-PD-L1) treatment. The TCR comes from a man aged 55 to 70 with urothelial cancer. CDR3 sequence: CASSARDRASYEQYF. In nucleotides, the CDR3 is TGTGCCAGCAGTGCCCGGGACAGGGCCTCCTACGAGCAGTACTTC.